The TCR beta chain under discussion was sequenced for a study of blood T cell repertoires in COVID-19. Across the whole study: Sample material is recorded as cDNA or gDNA derived from T cells, B-cell-depleted T cells, or PBMCs.

The CDR3 loop spans 14 amino acids. Trimming at V came to 6 bases and at J to 3 bases, leaving 2 bases not matched to a gene. Germline loops: CDR1 KGHDR, CDR2 SFDVKD. This clone was found once. Study processing details: Cell counts per sample came from amplifying reference gene primers. Clones were read by immunoSEQ multiplex PCR, and TCRdb kept only the in-frame ones, dropping some. Clone size and V and J calls were adopted from that table, with D and trimming inferred from the DNA. Seen here are roughly 80,000 clones, 90% to 95% observed once, and the top ten hold 1.5% to 2%. The receptor was isolated from a woman in her forties or fifties in a cohort sampled during active COVID-19. The sequenced material came from peripheral blood. The chain couples TRBV24-1 to TRBJ2-1; 9 bases are a match to TRBD2. The CDR3 region is CATSLAGVYNEQFF. The DNA of the CDR3 is TGTGCCACCAGTTTAGCGGGAGTCTACAATGAGCAGTTCTTC.